One and the same sample provided the 3 T cell receptor beta chains below, sequenced in a study of monozygotic twins with inflammatory bowel disease. TCRdb reprocessed the 5' RACE reads, with one entry per CDR3 protein and no DNA. The repertoire table contains roughly 160,000 distinct CDR3 sequences. Sequencing was carried out using blood. These TCRs come from a human donor with ulcerative colitis or Crohn's disease, or a healthy co-twin of an affected twin (not recorded which).

CDR3 amino acids: CASSQDRTDPPYEQYF. The chain carries TRBV4-2 and TRBJ2-7. The CDR3 runs 16 residues. Germline V gene sequence: CDR1 LGHNA, CDR2 YNFKEQ.

The V call is TRBV29-1, the J call TRBJ1-5; the D call from TCRdb, TRBD1, cannot be confirmed without DNA. This CDR3 has 12 amino acids. Germline values: CDR1 SQVTM, CDR2 ANQGSEA. The CDR3 reads CSVGGADQPQHF.

The chain joins TRBV10-3 to TRBJ2-1; TCRdb's D gene call, TRBD1, goes unchecked for lack of DNA. The CDR3 totals 13 residues. CDR1 and CDR2 (germline): ENHRY, SYGVKD. The CDR3 is CAARGGDYNEQFF.